Below, 19 T cell receptor beta chains from the same sample are listed, as sequenced in a study of blood T cells in healthy people across ages. A second PCR, run for roughly 7 to 12 cycles, used a sample-barcoded 5' primer plus a J-beta primer mix. Each CDR3 protein gets one entry after TCRdb re-called the 5' RACE reads with MiXCR. The repertoire includes fewer than 2,000,000 distinct CDR3 sequences, roughly two fifths of them detected once, and approximately 22% sits in the top ten. Sequences were obtained from blood. The receptors were sampled from a human donor in good health.

This clonotype came up once. The junction and the germline gene differ at one end; a read error may be behind it. This chain links TRBV4-3 with TRBJ2-1; tentative D call: TRBD2 (6 bases). CDR3 length: 16 amino acids. In germline, CDR1 is LGHNA, CDR2 YSLEER. CDR3 nucleotides: TGCGCCCGCAGCCAAGCTGGGCTTCGGGGGATGAATGAGCAGTTCTTC. This codes for CARSQAGLRGMNEQFF.

This rearrangement joins TRBV12-3 or TRBV12-4 to TRBJ2-3, with 8 bases matching TRBD1. The CDR3 runs 16 residues. V shed 6 bases, J shed 2 bases, and the junction held 10 bases outside the gene matches. CDR3: CASSFSAGGFTDTQYF. The CDR3 coding sequence is TGTGCCAGCAGCTTCTCCGCAGGGGGCTTCACAGATACGCAGTATTTT.

In this sample, this clonotype turned up a few times. The chain recombines TRBV12-3 or TRBV12-4 with TRBJ2-4; 8 bases line up with TRBD1. This CDR3 has 15 residues. V was pared by 10 bases and J by 7 bases, with 15 bases of the junction left unmatched. This CDR3 is CANSPTGGGYNIQYF. CDR3 nucleotide sequence: TGTGCCAACAGCCCCACAGGGGGAGGATATAACATTCAGTACTTC.

With regard to this clonotype: A much more abundant neighbour one base away suggests this may be a read error. The rearrangement links TRBV12-3 or TRBV12-4 to TRBJ2-5; 11 bases line up with TRBD2. The CDR3 spans 15 residues. The CDR3 DNA reads TGTGCCGGCAGACCCCAGACTAGCGGGGAAGAGACCCAGTACTTC. Residues: CAGRPQTSGEETQYF.

This clonotype was seen only a few times. The chain uses TRBV6-5 and TRBJ1-4, with 7 positions matching TRBD1. The germline V gene has CDR1 MNHEY and CDR2 SVGAGI. The V segment lost 6 bases and the J segment 8 bases; nucleotides outside the gene matches: 9. The length of the CDR3 is 14 residues. CDR3: CASSRDSRREKLFF. DNA for the CDR3: TGTGCCAGCAGCCGGGACAGCAGGCGGGAAAAACTGTTTTTT.

This clonotype was detected only once. The chain joins TRBV7-9 to TRBJ1-1; D remains unclear. The CDR3 length is 13 residues. V gave up 1 base and J gave up 7 bases, with 10 bases separating them. Germline V gene data show CDR1 as SEHNR and CDR2 as FQNEAQ (reference sequence). CDR3 nucleotides: TGTGCCAGCAGCTTAGACAATGGCATTGAAGCTTTCTTT. Amino acids: CASSLDNGIEAFF.

A few counts support this clonotype. The chain has TRBV29-1 and TRBJ2-4; weak D call: TRBD2 (7 bases). TRBJ2-7 explains the end of the DNA better; the J call may be wrong. This CDR3 region has 15 residues. Germline V CDR1 and CDR2: SQVTM, ANQGSEA. CDR3 nucleotides: TGCAGCGTCCTACTAAGGGGGGGATCCGTAGCCGAGCAGTACTTC. This translates into CSVLLRGGSVAEQYF.

The genes are TRBV28 and TRBJ2-3, with TRBD2 matching over 7 bases. This CDR3 spans 16 amino acids. Germline V gene lookup returns CDR1 MDHEN and CDR2 SYDVKM. The trim removed 6 bases at V and 3 bases at J, leaving 12 bases unmatched. The CDR3 loop reads CASSLPGGGVTDTQYF. The CDR3 bases are TGTGCCAGCAGCTTACCCGGGGGAGGGGTAACAGATACGCAGTATTTT.

This clonotype was observed a few times. V is TRBV3-1 and J is TRBJ1-5; D is possibly TRBD1 (6 bases). CDR3 length equals 15 residues. Trimming removed 5 bases from V and 2 bases from J, with 13 bases in between. Germline V gives CDR1 LGHDT, CDR2 YNNKEL (reference sequence). CDR3 sequence: CASSGEGGGNQPQHF. The DNA of the CDR3 is TGTGCCAGCAGCGGAGAAGGGGGGGGCAATCAGCCCCAGCATTTT.

The chain couples TRBV12-3 or TRBV12-4 to TRBJ1-1, with a possible D match to TRBD1 (5 bases). V was cut by 4 bases and J by 9 bases, with 18 bases left in between. This CDR3 has 14 residues. CDR3: CASSYSGTGKKAFF. The CDR3 DNA reads as TGTGCCAGCAGTTACTCCGGGACCGGCAAAAAAGCTTTCTTT.

The chain uses TRBV20-1 and TRBJ1-5, with D perhaps TRBD1 (6 bases). V lost 6 bases, J lost 3 bases, and 15 bases lay in between. CDR1 DFQATT and CDR2 SNEGSKA come from the germline V gene (reference sequence). The CDR3 runs 14 residues. In DNA, the CDR3 is TGCAGTGCCCGCCCAGGGGCCGACAATCAGCCCCAGCATTTT. Its protein is CSARPGADNQPQHF.

This chain uses TRBV12-3 or TRBV12-4 with TRBJ2-2; 14 nucleotides match TRBD2. The J segment lost 8 bases and the V segment lost 7 bases, leaving 9 bases of the junction unmatched. The CDR3 is 16 residues long. DNA of the CDR3: TGTGCCAGCACCAGGACTAGCGGGGGGCCTACGGGGGAGCTGTTTTTT. It translates to CASTRTSGGPTGELFF.

This clonotype was observed at least ten times. This chain joins TRBV29-1 and TRBJ1-2, with D perhaps matching TRBD1 (5 bases). From germline, CDR1 is SQVTM and CDR2 ANQGSEA. Deletions cut 6 bases from V and 5 bases from J, with 16 bases between. The CDR3 has 13 residues. As DNA, the CDR3 is TGCAGCGTGAGGACAATTGACCGATATGGCTACACCTTC. Translation: CSVRTIDRYGYTF. The variable domain in full, completed from reference TRBV29-1 and TRBJ1-2, reads SAVISQKPSRDICQRGTSLTIQCQVDSQVTMMFWYRQQPGQSLTLIATANQGSEATYESGFVIDKFPISRPNLTFSTLTVSNMSPEDSSIYLCSVRTIDRYGYTFGSGTRLTVV.

For this clonotype: Because it lacks the conserved phenylalanine or tryptophan at the end, this CDR3 is likely a read error. The chain carries TRBV10-3 and TRBJ2-5; possibly TRBD1 for D (6 bases). CDR1 is ENHRY, CDR2 SYGVKD, per germline. Deletions cut 6 bases from V and 1 base from J, with 15 bases between. The CDR3 runs 15 residues. CDR3 in amino acids: CAISHGQPLQETQYL. The DNA of the CDR3 is TGTGCCATCAGCCACGGACAGCCTCTCCAAGAGACCCAGTACCTC.

The chain has TRBV7-2 and TRBJ1-1; a possible D gene is TRBD1 (5 bases). From germline, CDR1 is SGHTA and CDR2 FQGNSA. The V end lost 4 bases, the J end lost 3 bases, and 9 bases lay between the germline ends. The CDR3 totals 13 residues. The CDR3 DNA is TGTGCCAGCAGCTCACAGGCTTACACTGAAGCTTTCTTT. Amino acid sequence: CASSSQAYTEAFF.

The chain combines TRBV9 with TRBJ2-4; D may correspond to TRBD1 or TRBD2 (5 bases each). V lost 0 bases to trimming and J lost 5 bases, with 15 bases between them. This CDR3 comprises 16 residues. The germline gives CDR1 SGDLS, CDR2 YYNGEE. The CDR3 DNA sequence: TGTGCCAGCAGCGTAGGGGGGAGTTGGGGACAAAACATTCAGTACTTC. It is translated as CASSVGGSWGQNIQYF.

The rearrangement links TRBV28 to TRBJ1-5; D perhaps matches TRBD1 (5 bases). The V and J ends lost 6 bases and 6 bases respectively, with 18 bases between them. The V gene's germline CDR1 is MDHEN and CDR2 SYDVKM. CDR3 size: 15 residues. As DNA, the CDR3 is TGTGCCAGCAGACCATTCGGGGGGTCCTCTCAGCCCCAGCATTTT. Translated: CASRPFGGSSQPQHF.

This clonotype was recorded many times. The chain employs TRBV6-5 and TRBJ1-1; D gene uncertain. Germline assignment: CDR1 MNHEY and CDR2 SVGAGI. The CDR3 runs to 14 residues. V was trimmed by 6 bases and J by 0 bases, leaving 11 bases between them. The CDR3 region is CASSQQPMNTEAFF. Here the CDR3 DNA reads TGTGCCAGCAGCCAACAGCCAATGAACACTGAAGCTTTCTTT.

V is TRBV12-5 and J is TRBJ2-4; the D gene is possibly TRBD1 (5 bases). The CDR3 runs to 15 residues. Trimming removed 5 bases at V and 5 bases at J, with 16 bases between. The germline V gene has CDR1 LGHNT and CDR2 FRNRAP. The CDR3 here is CASGGDSRSQNIQYF. DNA for the CDR3: TGTGCTAGTGGTGGAGACAGTAGAAGCCAAAACATTCAGTACTTC.